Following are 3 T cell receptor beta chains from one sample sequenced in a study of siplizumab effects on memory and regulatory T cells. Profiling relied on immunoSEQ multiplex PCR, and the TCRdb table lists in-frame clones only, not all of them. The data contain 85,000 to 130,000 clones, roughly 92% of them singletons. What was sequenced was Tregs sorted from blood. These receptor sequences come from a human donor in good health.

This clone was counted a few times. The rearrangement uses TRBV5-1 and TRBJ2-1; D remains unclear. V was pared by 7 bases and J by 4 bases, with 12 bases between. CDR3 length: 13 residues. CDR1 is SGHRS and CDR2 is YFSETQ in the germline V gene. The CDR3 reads CASGEAEYNEQFF. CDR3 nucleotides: TGCGCCAGCGGAGAGGCAGAGTACAATGAGCAGTTCTTC.

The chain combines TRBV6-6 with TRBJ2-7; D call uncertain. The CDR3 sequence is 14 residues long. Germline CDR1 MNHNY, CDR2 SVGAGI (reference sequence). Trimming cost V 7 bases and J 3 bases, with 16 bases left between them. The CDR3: CASNIPGFSYEQYF. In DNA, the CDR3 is TGTGCCAGCAACATTCCCGGGTTCAGCTACGAGCAGTACTTC.

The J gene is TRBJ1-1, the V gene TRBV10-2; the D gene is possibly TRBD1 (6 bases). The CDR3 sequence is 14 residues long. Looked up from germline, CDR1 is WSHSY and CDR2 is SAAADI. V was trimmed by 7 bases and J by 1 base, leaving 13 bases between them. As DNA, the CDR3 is TGCGCCAGCATGAGTGGAGGGGGGAACACTGAAGCTTTCTTT. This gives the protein CASMSGGGNTEAFF.